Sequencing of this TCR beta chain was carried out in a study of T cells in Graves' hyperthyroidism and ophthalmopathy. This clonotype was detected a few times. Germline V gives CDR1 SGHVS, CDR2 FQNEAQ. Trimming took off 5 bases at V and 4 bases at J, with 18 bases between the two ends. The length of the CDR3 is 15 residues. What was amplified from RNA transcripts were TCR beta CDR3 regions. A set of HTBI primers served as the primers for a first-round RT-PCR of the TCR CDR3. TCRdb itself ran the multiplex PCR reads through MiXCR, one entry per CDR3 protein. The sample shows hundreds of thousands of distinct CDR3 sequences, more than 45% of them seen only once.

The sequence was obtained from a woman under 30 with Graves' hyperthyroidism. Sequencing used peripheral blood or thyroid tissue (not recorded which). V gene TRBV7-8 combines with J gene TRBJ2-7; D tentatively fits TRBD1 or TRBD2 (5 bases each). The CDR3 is CASSRFAGPGYEQYF. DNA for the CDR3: TGTGCCAGCAGCCGCTTTGCAGGGCCGGGATACGAGCAGTACTTC.